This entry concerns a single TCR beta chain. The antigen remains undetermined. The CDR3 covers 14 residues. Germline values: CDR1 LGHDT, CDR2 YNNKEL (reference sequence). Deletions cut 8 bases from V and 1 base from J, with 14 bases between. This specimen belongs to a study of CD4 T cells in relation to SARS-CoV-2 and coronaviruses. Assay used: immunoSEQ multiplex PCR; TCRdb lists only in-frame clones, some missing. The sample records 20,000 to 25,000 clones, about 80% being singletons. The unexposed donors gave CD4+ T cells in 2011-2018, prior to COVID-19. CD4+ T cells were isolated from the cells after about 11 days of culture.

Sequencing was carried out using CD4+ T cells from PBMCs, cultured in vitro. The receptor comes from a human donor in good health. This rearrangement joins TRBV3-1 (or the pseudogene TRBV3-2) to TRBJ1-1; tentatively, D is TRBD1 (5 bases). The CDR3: CASRRGTANTEAFF. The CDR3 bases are TGTGCCAGCCGACGAGGGACGGCGAACACTGAAGCTTTCTTT.